The 20 T cell receptor beta chains reported below all come from one sample, sequenced in a study of blood T cells in healthy people across ages. Together with a sample-barcoded 5' primer, a J-beta primer mix was included in a second PCR lasting about 6 to 11 cycles. TCRdb redid the calling of the 5' RACE reads with MiXCR, one entry per CDR3 protein. The sample shows 730,000 or so distinct CDR3 sequences, about 42% of them seen only once. Sequencing was carried out using blood. The source is a woman in her fifties or sixties in good health.

The genes are TRBV2 and TRBJ2-5; 7 bases line up with TRBD1. The germline V gene encodes CDR1 SNHLY and CDR2 FYNNEI. Germline trimming cut 8 bases from V and 2 bases from J; bases unmatched to any gene: 5. The CDR3 runs 13 residues. The CDR3 here is CASDDRAQETQYF. The CDR3 coding sequence is TGTGCCAGCGATGACAGGGCTCAAGAGACCCAGTACTTC.

This clonotype was picked up a small number of times. This chain connects TRBV6-1 to TRBJ2-7; D is perhaps TRBD2 (5 bases). Trimming took 1 base from V and 3 from J, leaving 10 bases between them. This CDR3 region has 14 residues. Germline V CDR1 and CDR2: MNHNS, SASEGT. The CDR3 nucleotides read TGTGCCAGCAGTGAAGGAGAGGGTAGCTACGAGCAGTACTTC. It codes for CASSEGEGSYEQYF.

In its sample, this clonotype was seen many times. J is TRBJ2-7 and V is TRBV4-3; D gene uncertain. This CDR3 comprises 19 residues. CDR1 LGHNA and CDR2 YSLEER come from the germline V gene. The V end was cut by 0 bases, the J end by 3 bases, with 24 bases between. DNA of the CDR3: TGCGCCAGCAGCCAAGAACACTCCCACCCCCAGAATAGACACTACGAGCAGTACTTC. Its translation is CASSQEHSHPQNRHYEQYF.

This clonotype came up a few times. The chain employs TRBV11-1 and TRBJ2-1; D may be TRBD1 (6 bases). The CDR3 is made up of 14 amino acids. Between the trimmed V and J ends, which lost 7 bases and 2 bases, there was a span of 12 bases. Germline V gene lookup returns CDR1 SGHAT and CDR2 FQDESV (reference sequence). CDR3 sequence: CASIGQSTYNEQFF. CDR3 DNA sequence: TGTGCCAGCATCGGACAGTCGACCTACAATGAGCAGTTCTTC.

This clonotype was picked up a small number of times. The gene calls are TRBV4-3 and TRBJ2-1; 11 bases align to TRBD2. J lost 9 bases, V lost 4 bases, and 11 bases had no gene match. The CDR3 runs 16 residues. CDR1 and CDR2 (germline): LGHNA, YSLEER. CDR3 sequence: CASSPFSGRADGEQFF. CDR3 bases: TGCGCCAGCAGCCCCTTTAGCGGGAGGGCCGATGGTGAGCAGTTCTTC.

J is TRBJ1-1 and V is TRBV5-1; D perhaps matches TRBD1 (5 bases). In germline, CDR1 is SGHRS, CDR2 YFSETQ. CDR3 size: 15 residues. The V end was cut by 0 bases, the J end by 6 bases, with 15 bases between. The CDR3: CASSLAARASAEAFF. CDR3 in DNA: TGCGCCAGCAGCTTGGCTGCCAGGGCGTCCGCTGAAGCTTTCTTT.

The chain recombines TRBV5-1 with TRBJ2-1, with a tentative D call TRBD2 (6 bases). Between the trimmed V and J ends, which lost 0 bases and 6 bases, there was a span of 13 bases. This CDR3 has 15 residues. Germline V CDR1 and CDR2: SGHRS, YFSETQ. This CDR3 is CASSLVGGEGNEQFF. For the CDR3, the DNA is TGCGCCAGCAGCTTGGTGGGGGGAGAGGGCAATGAGCAGTTCTTC.

This clonotype was picked up a small number of times. The rearrangement joins TRBV27 to TRBJ1-6, with 7 nucleotides matching TRBD1. The CDR3 covers 14 residues. J was trimmed by 10 bases and V by 6 bases; bases with no gene match: 9. Germline V gene lookup returns CDR1 MNHEY and CDR2 SMNVEV (reference sequence). CDR3 coding DNA: TGTGCCAGCAGCCAGACAGGGACGGGATCACCCCTCCACTTT. As protein: CASSQTGTGSPLHF.

J is TRBJ2-3 and V is TRBV6-4, with D perhaps matching TRBD1 or TRBD2 (5 bases each). The V gene's germline CDR1 is MRHNA and CDR2 SNTAGT. This CDR3 contains 15 residues. The V end lost 2 bases, the J end lost 2 bases, and 11 bases lay between the germline ends. CDR3 DNA: TGTGCCAGCAGTGACCGGCCAGGGACCACAGATACGCAGTATTTT. Translating it yields CASSDRPGTTDTQYF.

This clonotype was observed a handful of times. The junction does not match germline at one end; this may be a read error. The chain links TRBV2 to TRBJ2-1; D is ambiguous. Germline V gives CDR1 SNHLY, CDR2 FYNNEI. The CDR3 consists of 11 residues. Here the CDR3 reads CAGRLYNEQFF. CDR3 nucleotide sequence: TGTGCCGGCAGATTGTACAATGAGCAGTTCTTC.

The rearrangement joins TRBV7-2 to TRBJ2-3, with a weak D call TRBD2 (5 bases). Germline CDR1 SGHTA, CDR2 FQGNSA. V dropped 0 bases and J dropped 1 base, with 14 bases sitting between them. The CDR3 is 17 residues long. The chain's CDR3 is CASSLALSGSGTDTQYF. CDR3 nucleotide sequence: TGTGCCAGCAGCTTAGCGCTCAGCGGCTCCGGCACAGATACGCAGTATTTT.

The rearrangement joins TRBV2 to TRBJ2-3, with D maybe TRBD2 (5 bases). Germline V gives CDR1 SNHLY, CDR2 FYNNEI. Trimming stripped 7 bases from V and 1 base from J, with 12 bases between. The CDR3 is 14 residues long. The CDR3 sequence is CASKPARGTDTQYF. Written as DNA, the CDR3 is TGTGCCAGCAAACCAGCGAGGGGCACAGATACGCAGTATTTT.

This clonotype was detected ten times or more. The J gene is TRBJ2-7, the V gene TRBV12-3 or TRBV12-4, with D perhaps assigned TRBD1 or TRBD2 (5 bases each). This CDR3 is built from 14 residues. The V and J ends lost 8 bases and 0 bases respectively, with 14 bases between them. CDR3 sequence: CASSEGQYSYEQYF. In DNA, the CDR3 is TGTGCCAGCTCTGAGGGGCAATACTCCTACGAGCAGTACTTC.

V gene TRBV28 combines with J gene TRBJ2-7, with a weak D call TRBD2 (7 bases). There are 14 residues in the CDR3. Germline loops: CDR1 MDHEN, CDR2 SYDVKM. V was pared by 5 bases and J by 3 bases, with 14 bases between. In nucleotides, the CDR3 is TGTGCCAGCAGTGTAGACGGGGGGCACTACGAGCAGTACTTC. Protein: CASSVDGGHYEQYF.

In the case of this clonotype: An end of the junction differs from the germline gene, which may be a read error. The DNA for the CDR3 is TGTACCAGCAGCTCGGGACAGGGGGTTTACGAGCAGTACTTC. It encodes CTSSSGQGVYEQYF. The chain links TRBV28 to TRBJ2-4; TRBD1 matches at 11 bases. Matching the DNA end better, TRBJ2-7 makes the J call doubtful. Germline V gene lookup returns CDR1 MDHEN and CDR2 SYDVKM. The CDR3 extends over 14 amino acids.

V usage is TRBV11-2 and J usage is TRBJ2-1, with 8 bases identical to TRBD2. This CDR3 region has 15 residues. V was pared by 5 bases and J by 9 bases, with 12 bases of the junction left unmatched. Germline CDR1 and CDR2: SGHAT and FQNNGV. The CDR3 region has the DNA TGTGCCAGCAGCGTTATAGCGGGACCTGGGGGTGAGCAGTTCTTC. Its translation: CASSVIAGPGGEQFF.

In regard to this clonotype: This may come from a read error, since a much larger clone is one base off. The V call is TRBV7-8, the J call TRBJ2-5, with TRBD1 matching 8 bases. J was trimmed by 4 bases and V by 4 bases; bases with no gene match: 5. Germline CDR1 reads SGHVS; CDR2 reads FQNEAQ. This CDR3 has 14 residues. The CDR3 loop is CASSWATGAETQYF. CDR3 nucleotide sequence: TGTGCCAGCAGCTGGGCGACAGGGGCAGAGACCCAGTACTTC.

Concerning this clonotype: Given a much more abundant clone one base away, this may be a read error. The chain has TRBV18 and TRBJ2-1; 8 nucleotides line up with TRBD1. Looked up from germline, CDR1 is KGHSH and CDR2 is LQKENI. With 1 base clipped from V and 10 bases from J, the junction kept 9 bases outside the gene matches. The length of the CDR3 is 15 residues. CDR3 in DNA: TGTGCCAGCTCACCACAAGAGACAGGGGCGCAAGAGCAGTTCTTC. This sequence encodes CASSPQETGAQEQFF.

This clonotype occurred many times. The chain links TRBV7-9 to TRBJ2-4, with 7 bases matching TRBD1. Per germline, CDR1 SEHNR and CDR2 FQNEAQ (reference sequence). J gave up 4 bases and V 4 bases, and 13 bases lay outside the gene matches. CDR3 length: 17 amino acids. The CDR3 here is CASSSGTRTGLKNIQYF. The CDR3 DNA follows: TGTGCCAGCAGCTCCGGAACGCGGACAGGACTGAAAAACATTCAGTACTTC.

This clonotype showed up many times. This chain joins TRBV4-2 and TRBJ1-6; D may be TRBD1 (5 bases). Trimming removed 4 bases at V and 8 bases at J, with 18 bases between. CDR3 length: 16 amino acids. CDR1 is LGHNA, CDR2 YNFKEQ, per germline. CDR3 nucleotides: TGTGCCAGCAGCCCGCCGGGGCGCAGGGAGGATTCACCCCTCCACTTT. It specifies CASSPPGRREDSPLHF.